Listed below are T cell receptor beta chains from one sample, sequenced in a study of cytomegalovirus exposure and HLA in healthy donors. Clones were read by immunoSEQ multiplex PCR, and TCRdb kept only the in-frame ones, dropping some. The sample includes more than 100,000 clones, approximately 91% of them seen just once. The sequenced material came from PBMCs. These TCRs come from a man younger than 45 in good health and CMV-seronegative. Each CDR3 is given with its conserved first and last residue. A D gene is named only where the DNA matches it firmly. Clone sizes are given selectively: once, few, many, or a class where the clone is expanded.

TGTGCCAGCTCACCTGGGAGGACAGGGAACAATCAGCCCCAGCATTTT | CASSPGRTGNNQPQHF | TRBD1 | - | TRBJ1-5 | TRBV18
TGTGCCAGCAAGGGACTAGCGGGAGTTGAGCAGTTCTTC | CASKGLAGVEQFF | TRBD2 | - | TRBJ2-1 | TRBV6-1
TGCGCCAGCAGCTTGGCTAGCGGGAGCAGCGAGCAGTTCTTC | CASSLASGSSEQFF | TRBD2 | - | TRBJ2-1 | TRBV5-1
TGCGCCAGCAGCCAAGATCAGGGGGCAAGTCTCAACACTGAAGCTTTCTTT | CASSQDQGASLNTEAFF | TRBD1 | - | TRBJ1-1 | TRBV4-1
TGTGCCAGCAGCGCGACGTTCGACAGGGCAGATACGCAGTATTTT | CASSATFDRADTQYF | TRBD1 | once | TRBJ2-3 | TRBV9
TGTGCCAGCCGGGACAGGGTCTACGAGCAGTACTTC | CASRDRVYEQYF | TRBD1 | - | TRBJ2-7 | TRBV6-5
TGTGCCATCAGTCGCACCGGGGAGCTGTTTTTT | CAISRTGELFF | - | - | TRBJ2-2 | TRBV10-3
TGCGCCAGCACCCTGGCGGATTTTAATGAAAAACTGTTTTTT | CASTLADFNEKLFF | - | - | TRBJ1-4 | TRBV5-1
TGTGCCAGTAGTATAACCCCGGGACAGGGTACGGAAAAACTGTTTTTT | CASSITPGQGTEKLFF | TRBD1 | - | TRBJ1-4 | TRBV19
TGTGCCAGCAGTGTCGGTGCCGGGAACTATGGCTACACCTTC | CASSVGAGNYGYTF | - | once | TRBJ1-2 | TRBV6-1
TGTGCCAGCAATCAATTAGCCAAAAACATTCAGTACTTC | CASNQLAKNIQYF | - | - | TRBJ2-4 | TRBV2
TGTGCCAGCAGCCCGCCGGGACAGGGCGAAGCTTTCTTT | CASSPPGQGEAFF | TRBD1 | - | TRBJ1-1 | TRBV5-4
TGTGCCAGCAGCATCCGGCCGAGCGGGAGGGCCATAGATACGCAGTATTTT | CASSIRPSGRAIDTQYF | - | - | TRBJ2-3 | TRBV21-1
TGCGCCAGCAGCAGAGAAGCCTCCTACGAGCAGTACTTC | CASSREASYEQYF | - | once | TRBJ2-7 | TRBV5-1
TGTGCCAGCAGTAGAACAGTAACAGGAAACACCATATATTTT | CASSRTVTGNTIYF | - | - | TRBJ1-3 | TRBV2
TGTGCCAGCAGCTTGTGGGACAGGGGGCCTAGCGAGCAGTACTTC | CASSLWDRGPSEQYF | TRBD1 | - | TRBJ2-7 | TRBV5-4
TGCGCCAGCAGCTTCACGGACACGAGGACTGAAGCTTTCTTT | CASSFTDTRTEAFF | - | - | TRBJ1-1 | TRBV5-1
TGCGCCAGCAGCTTAAGTACTTTATCCTACGAGCAGTACTTC | CASSLSTLSYEQYF | - | - | TRBJ2-7 | TRBV5-1
TGCAGCGTTGATCAGGGTTCGGGCACTGAAGCTTTCTTT | CSVDQGSGTEAFF | - | - | TRBJ1-1 | TRBV29-1
TGCGCCAGCAGCTCAACGACAGGGGGCTATGGCTACACCTTC | CASSSTTGGYGYTF | TRBD1 | - | TRBJ1-2 | TRBV5-1